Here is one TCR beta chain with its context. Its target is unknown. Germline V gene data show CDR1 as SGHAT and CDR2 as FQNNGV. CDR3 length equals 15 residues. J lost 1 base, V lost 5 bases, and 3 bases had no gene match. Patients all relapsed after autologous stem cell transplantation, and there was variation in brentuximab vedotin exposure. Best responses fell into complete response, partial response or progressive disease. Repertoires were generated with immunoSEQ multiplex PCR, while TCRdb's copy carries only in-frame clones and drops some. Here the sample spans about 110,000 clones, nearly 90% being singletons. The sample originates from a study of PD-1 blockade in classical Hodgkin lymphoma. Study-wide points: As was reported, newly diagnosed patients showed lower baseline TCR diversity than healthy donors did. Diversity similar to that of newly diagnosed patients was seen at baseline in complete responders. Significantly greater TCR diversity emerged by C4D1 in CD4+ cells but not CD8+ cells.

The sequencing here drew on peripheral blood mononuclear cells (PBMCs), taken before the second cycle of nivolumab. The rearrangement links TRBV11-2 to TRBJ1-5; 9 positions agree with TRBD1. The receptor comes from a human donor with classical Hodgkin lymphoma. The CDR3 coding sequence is TGTGCCAGCAGCGTGGGACAGGGAAGCAATCAGCCCCAGCATTTT. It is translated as CASSVGQGSNQPQHF.